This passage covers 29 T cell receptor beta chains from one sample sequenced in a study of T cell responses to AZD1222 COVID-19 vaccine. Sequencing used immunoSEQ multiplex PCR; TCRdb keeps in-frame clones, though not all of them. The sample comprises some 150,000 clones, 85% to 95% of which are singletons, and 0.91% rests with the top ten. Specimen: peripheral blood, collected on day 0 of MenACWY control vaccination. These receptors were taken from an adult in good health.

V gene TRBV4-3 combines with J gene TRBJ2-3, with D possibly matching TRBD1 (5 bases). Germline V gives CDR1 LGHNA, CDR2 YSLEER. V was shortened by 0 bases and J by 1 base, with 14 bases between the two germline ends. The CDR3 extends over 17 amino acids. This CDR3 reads CASSQDLIQGGTDTQYF. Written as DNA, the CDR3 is TGCGCCAGCAGCCAAGATTTAATCCAGGGTGGCACAGATACGCAGTATTTT.

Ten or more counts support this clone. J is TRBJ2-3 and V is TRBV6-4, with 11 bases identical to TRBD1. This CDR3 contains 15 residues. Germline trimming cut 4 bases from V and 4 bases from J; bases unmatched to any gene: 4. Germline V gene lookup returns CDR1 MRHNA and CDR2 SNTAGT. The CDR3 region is CASSASGQGADTQYF. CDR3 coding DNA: TGTGCCAGCAGTGCCTCGGGACAGGGGGCAGATACGCAGTATTTT.

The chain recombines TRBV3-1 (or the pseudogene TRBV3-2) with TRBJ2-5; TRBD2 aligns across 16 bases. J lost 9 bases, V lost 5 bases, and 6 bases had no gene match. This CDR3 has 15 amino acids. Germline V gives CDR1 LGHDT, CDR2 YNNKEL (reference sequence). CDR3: CASSDGTSGGVAQYF. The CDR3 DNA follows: TGTGCCAGCAGCGACGGGACTAGCGGGGGGGTGGCCCAGTACTTC.

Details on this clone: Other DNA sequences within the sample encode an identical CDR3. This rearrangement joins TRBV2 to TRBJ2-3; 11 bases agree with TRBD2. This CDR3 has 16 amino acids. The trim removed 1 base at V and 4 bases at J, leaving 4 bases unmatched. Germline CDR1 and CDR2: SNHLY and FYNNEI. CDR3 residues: CASSEGRLAGPDTQYF. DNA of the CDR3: TGTGCCAGCAGTGAAGGACGACTAGCGGGGCCAGATACGCAGTATTTT. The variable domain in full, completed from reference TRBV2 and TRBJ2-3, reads EPEVTQTPSHQVTQMGQEVILRCVPISNHLYFYWYRQILGQKVEFLVSFYNNEISEKSEIFDDQFSVERPDGSNFTLKIRSTKLEDSAMYFCASSEGRLAGPDTQYFGPGTRLTVL.

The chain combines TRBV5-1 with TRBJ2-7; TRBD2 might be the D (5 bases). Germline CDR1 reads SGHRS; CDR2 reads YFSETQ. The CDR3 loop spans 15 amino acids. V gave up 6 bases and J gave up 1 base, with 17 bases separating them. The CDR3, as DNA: TGCGCCAGCACCCTCGACGGGGTCCCTTCCTACGAGCAGTACTTC. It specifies CASTLDGVPSYEQYF.

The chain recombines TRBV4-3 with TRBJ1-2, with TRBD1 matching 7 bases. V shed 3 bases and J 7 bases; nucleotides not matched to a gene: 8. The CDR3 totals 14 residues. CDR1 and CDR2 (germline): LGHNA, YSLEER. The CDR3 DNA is TGCGCCAGCAGCCAGCCAGGGGGTTTCGGTGGCTACACCTTC. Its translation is CASSQPGGFGGYTF.

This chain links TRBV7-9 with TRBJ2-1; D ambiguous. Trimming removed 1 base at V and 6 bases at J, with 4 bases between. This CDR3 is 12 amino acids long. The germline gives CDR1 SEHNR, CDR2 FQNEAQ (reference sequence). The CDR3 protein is CASSLGLNEQFF. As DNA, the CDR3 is TGTGCCAGCAGCTTAGGGCTCAATGAGCAGTTCTTC.

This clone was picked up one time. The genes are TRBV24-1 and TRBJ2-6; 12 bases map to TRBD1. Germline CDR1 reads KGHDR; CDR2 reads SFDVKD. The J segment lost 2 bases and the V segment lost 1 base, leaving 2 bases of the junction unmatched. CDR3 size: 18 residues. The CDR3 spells CATSDFGDRGPGANVLTF. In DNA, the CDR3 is TGTGCCACCAGTGATTTTGGGGACAGGGGGCCTGGGGCCAACGTCCTGACTTTC.

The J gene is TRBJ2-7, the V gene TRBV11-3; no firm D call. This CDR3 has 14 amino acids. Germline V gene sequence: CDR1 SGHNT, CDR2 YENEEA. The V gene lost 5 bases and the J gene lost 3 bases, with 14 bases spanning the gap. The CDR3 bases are TGTGCCAGCAGCCGAGGCGGCTCCTTCTACGAGCAGTACTTC. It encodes CASSRGGSFYEQYF.

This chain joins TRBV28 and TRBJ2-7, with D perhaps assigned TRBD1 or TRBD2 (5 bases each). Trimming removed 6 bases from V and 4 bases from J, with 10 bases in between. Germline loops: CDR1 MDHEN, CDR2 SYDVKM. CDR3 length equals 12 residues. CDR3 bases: TGTGCCAGCAGCCCCGAGGGGTACGAGCAGTACTTC. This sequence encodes CASSPEGYEQYF.

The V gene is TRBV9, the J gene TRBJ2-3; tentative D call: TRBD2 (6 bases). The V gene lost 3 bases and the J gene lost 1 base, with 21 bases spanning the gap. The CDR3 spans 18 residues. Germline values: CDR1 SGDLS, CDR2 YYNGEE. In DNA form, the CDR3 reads TGTGCCAGCAGCGGTATAACCCAGCGCTGGAGGGGCACAGATACGCAGTATTTT. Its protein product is CASSGITQRWRGTDTQYF.

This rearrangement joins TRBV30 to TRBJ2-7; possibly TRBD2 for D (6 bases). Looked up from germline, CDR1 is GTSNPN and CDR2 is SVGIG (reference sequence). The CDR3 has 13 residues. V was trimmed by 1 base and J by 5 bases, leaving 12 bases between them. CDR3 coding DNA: TGTGCCTGGAGTGGCGGGATCGCCCACGAGCAGTACTTC. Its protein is CAWSGGIAHEQYF.

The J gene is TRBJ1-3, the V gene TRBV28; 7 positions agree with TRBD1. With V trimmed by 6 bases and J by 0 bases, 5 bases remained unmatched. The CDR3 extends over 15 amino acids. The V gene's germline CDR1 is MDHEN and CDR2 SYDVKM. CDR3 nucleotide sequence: TGTGCCAGCAGCGAGACAGGGTTCTCTGGAAACACCATATATTTT. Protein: CASSETGFSGNTIYF. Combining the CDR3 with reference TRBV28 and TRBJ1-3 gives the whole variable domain DVKVTQSSRYLVKRTGEKVFLECVQDMDHENMFWYRQDPGLGLRLIYFSYDVKMKEKGDIPEGYSVSREKKERFSLILESASTNQTSMYLCASSETGFSGNTIYFGEGSWLTVV.

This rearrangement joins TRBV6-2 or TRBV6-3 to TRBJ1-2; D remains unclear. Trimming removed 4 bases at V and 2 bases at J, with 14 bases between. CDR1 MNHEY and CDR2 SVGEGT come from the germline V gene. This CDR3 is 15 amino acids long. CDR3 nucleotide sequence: TGTGCCAGCAGTTCTACGGCCCGCTGGAACTATGGCTACACCTTC. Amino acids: CASSSTARWNYGYTF.

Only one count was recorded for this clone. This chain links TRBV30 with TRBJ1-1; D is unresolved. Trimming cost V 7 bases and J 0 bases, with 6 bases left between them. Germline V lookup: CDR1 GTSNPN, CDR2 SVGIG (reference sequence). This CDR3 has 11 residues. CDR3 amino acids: CAFWLNTEAFF. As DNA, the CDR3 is TGTGCCTTTTGGCTGAACACTGAAGCTTTCTTT.

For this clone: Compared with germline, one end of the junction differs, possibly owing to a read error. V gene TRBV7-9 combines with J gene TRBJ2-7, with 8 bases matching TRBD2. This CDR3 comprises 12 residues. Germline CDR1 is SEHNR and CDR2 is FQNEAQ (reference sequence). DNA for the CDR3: TGTGCCAGCAGCTTAGGAGGGGCCGGGGGGGACTTC. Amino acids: CASSLGGAGGDF.

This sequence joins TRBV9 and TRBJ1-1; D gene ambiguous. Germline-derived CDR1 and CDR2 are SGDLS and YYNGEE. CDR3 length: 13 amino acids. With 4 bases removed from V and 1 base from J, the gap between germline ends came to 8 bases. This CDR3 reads CASSSRPNTEAFF. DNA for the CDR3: TGTGCCAGCAGCTCCAGACCGAACACTGAAGCTTTCTTT.

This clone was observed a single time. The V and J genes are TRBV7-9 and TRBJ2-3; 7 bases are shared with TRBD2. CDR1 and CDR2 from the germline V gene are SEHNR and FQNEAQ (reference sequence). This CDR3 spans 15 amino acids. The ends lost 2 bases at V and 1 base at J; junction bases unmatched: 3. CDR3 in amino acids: CASSLKGGGTDTQYF. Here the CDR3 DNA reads TGTGCCAGCAGCTTAAAGGGAGGGGGCACAGATACGCAGTATTTT.

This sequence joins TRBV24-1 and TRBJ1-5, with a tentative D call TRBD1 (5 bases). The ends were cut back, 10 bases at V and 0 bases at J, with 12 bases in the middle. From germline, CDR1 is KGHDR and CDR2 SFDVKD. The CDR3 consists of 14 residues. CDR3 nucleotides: TGTGCCACTGGGACCGGGGATAGCAATCAGCCCCAGCATTTT. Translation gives CATGTGDSNQPQHF.

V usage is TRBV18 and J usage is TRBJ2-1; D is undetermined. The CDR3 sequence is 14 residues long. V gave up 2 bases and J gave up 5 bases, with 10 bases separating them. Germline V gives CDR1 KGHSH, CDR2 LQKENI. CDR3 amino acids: CASSPSQRDNEQFF. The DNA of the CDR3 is TGTGCCAGCTCACCATCTCAACGGGACAATGAGCAGTTCTTC.

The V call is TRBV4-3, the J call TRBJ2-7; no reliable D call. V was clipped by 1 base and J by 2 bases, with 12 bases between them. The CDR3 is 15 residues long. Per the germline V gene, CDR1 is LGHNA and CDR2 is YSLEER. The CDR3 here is CASSQVFPNPYEQYF. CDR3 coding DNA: TGCGCCAGCAGCCAAGTATTTCCGAACCCCTACGAGCAGTACTTC.

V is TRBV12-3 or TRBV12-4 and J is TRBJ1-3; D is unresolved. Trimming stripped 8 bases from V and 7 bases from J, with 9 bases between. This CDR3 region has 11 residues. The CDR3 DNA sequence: TGTGCCAGCGCGTTCGGTAACACCATATATTTT. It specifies CASAFGNTIYF.

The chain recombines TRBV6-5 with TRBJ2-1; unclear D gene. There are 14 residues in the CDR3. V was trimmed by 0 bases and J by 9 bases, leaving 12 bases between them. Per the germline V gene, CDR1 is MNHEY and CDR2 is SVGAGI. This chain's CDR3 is CASSYSTVKGEQFF. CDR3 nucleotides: TGTGCCAGCAGTTACTCTACGGTCAAGGGTGAGCAGTTCTTC.

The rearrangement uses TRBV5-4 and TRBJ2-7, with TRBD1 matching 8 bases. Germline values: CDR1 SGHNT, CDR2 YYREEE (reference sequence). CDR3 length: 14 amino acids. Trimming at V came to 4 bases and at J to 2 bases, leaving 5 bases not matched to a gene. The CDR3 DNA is TGTGCCAGCAGCCCGGGACAGGCAACCTACGAGCAGTACTTC. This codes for CASSPGQATYEQYF.

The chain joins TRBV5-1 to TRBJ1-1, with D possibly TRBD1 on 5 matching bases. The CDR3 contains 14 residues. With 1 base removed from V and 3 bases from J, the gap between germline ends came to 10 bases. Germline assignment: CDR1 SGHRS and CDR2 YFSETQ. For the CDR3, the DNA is TGCGCCAGCAGCTTGATCGGGGCGGACACTGAAGCTTTCTTT. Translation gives CASSLIGADTEAFF.

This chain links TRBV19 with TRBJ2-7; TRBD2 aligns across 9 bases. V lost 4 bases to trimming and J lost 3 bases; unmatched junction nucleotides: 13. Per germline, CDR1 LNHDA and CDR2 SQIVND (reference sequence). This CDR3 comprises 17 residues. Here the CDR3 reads CASSTKAGLAGLYEQYF. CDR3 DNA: TGTGCCAGTAGTACCAAGGCCGGGCTAGCGGGACTCTACGAGCAGTACTTC.

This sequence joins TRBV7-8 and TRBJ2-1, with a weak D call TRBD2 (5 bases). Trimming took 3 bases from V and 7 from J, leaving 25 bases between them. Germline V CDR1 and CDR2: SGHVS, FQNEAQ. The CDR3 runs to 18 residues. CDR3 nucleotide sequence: TGTGCCAGCAGCTTGCAATCCCTAGCCGGGATATTGTTGAATGAGCAGTTCTTC. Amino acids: CASSLQSLAGILLNEQFF. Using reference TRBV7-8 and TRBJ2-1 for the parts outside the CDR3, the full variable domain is GAGVSQSPRYKVAKRGQDVALRCDPISGHVSLFWYQQALGQGPEFLTYFQNEAQLDKSGLPSDRFFAERPEGSVSTLKIQRTQQEDSAVYLCASSLQSLAGILLNEQFFGPGTRLTVL.

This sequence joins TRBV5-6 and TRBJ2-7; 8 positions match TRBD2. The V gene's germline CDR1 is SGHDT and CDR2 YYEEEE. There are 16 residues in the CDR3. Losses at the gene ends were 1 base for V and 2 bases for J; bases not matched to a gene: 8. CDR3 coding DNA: TGTGCCAGCAGCTTGATGTTAGCGGGACCTACCTACGAGCAGTACTTC. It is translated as CASSLMLAGPTYEQYF. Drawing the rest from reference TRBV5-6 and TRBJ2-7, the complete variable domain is DAGVTQSPTHLIKTRGQQVTLRCSPKSGHDTVSWYQQALGQGPQFIFQYYEEEERQRGNFPDRFSGHQFPNYSSELNVNALLLGDSALYLCASSLMLAGPTYEQYFGPGTRLTVT.

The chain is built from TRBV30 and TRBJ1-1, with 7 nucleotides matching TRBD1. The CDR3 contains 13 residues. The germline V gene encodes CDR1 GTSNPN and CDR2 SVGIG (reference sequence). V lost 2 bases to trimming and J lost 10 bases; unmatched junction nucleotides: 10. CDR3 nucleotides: TGTGCCTGGAGTCAAAGGGGGGACAGAGGAGCTTTCTTT. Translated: CAWSQRGDRGAFF. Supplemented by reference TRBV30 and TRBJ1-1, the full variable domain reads SQTIHQWPATLVQPVGSPLSLECTVEGTSNPNLYWYRQAAGRGLQLLFYSVGIGQISSEVPQNLSASRPQDRQFILSSKKLLLSDSGFYLCAWSQRGDRGAFFGQGTRLTVV.